Shown below are 17 T cell receptor beta chains from a single sample sequenced in a study of T cell changes during pregnancy in multiple sclerosis. Here immunoSEQ multiplex PCR was the method, and the copy in TCRdb shows in-frame clones only, minus some. The data show about 20,000 clones, roughly nine tenths seen once. Sample: CD8+ T cells from peripheral blood mononuclear cells, taken after pregnancy. The receptors originated from a female donor in good health, enrolled as a control in a pregnancy study.

V usage is TRBV5-1 and J usage is TRBJ1-1; D is possibly TRBD1 (5 bases). Germline CDR1 is SGHRS and CDR2 is YFSETQ. V was pared by 6 bases and J by 3 bases, with 18 bases between. There are 15 residues in the CDR3. In nucleotides, the CDR3 is TGCGCCAGCAACACAGGCATCATGGGGTACACTGAAGCTTTCTTT. It translates to CASNTGIMGYTEAFF.

The chain uses TRBV29-1 and TRBJ2-1, with D possibly TRBD1 on 6 matching bases. The CDR3 is 15 amino acids. Trimming shortened V by 1 base and J by 1 base, and 11 bases separated the two germline ends. Germline V gives CDR1 SQVTM, CDR2 ANQGSEA. DNA of the CDR3: TGCAGCGTTGAAGGGGACACTATATCCTACAATGAGCAGTTCTTC. It translates to CSVEGDTISYNEQFF.

The J gene is TRBJ1-5, the V gene TRBV5-6; D is unclear. This CDR3 contains 15 residues. Germline CDR1 SGHDT, CDR2 YYEEEE. The ends were cut back, 4 bases at V and 0 bases at J, with 11 bases in the middle. The CDR3 bases are TGTGCCAGCAGCCTCGGGGTTTATAGCAATCAGCCCCAGCATTTT. As protein: CASSLGVYSNQPQHF.

The CDR3 nucleotides are TGTGCCAGCAGCGTAGCGGGACTCCCGACCTACGAGCAGTACTTC. Encoded protein: CASSVAGLPTYEQYF. This sequence joins TRBV9 and TRBJ2-7; D is possibly TRBD2 (6 bases). The CDR3 totals 15 residues. V lost 0 bases, J lost 2 bases, and 12 bases lay in between. CDR1 SGDLS and CDR2 YYNGEE come from the germline V gene.

The rearrangement links TRBV6-1 to TRBJ2-7, with D possibly being TRBD1 (6 bases). V was trimmed by 4 bases and J by 3 bases, leaving 10 bases between them. Germline-derived CDR1 and CDR2 are MNHNS and SASEGT. The CDR3 is made up of 13 amino acids. The CDR3, as DNA: TGTGCCAGCAGTGTTGACAGGAACTACGAGCAGTACTTC. Translating gives CASSVDRNYEQYF.

The chain employs TRBV27 and TRBJ1-6; unclear D gene. V lost 7 bases and J 9 bases, leaving 16 bases between the germline ends. The CDR3 spans 14 residues. In germline, CDR1 is MNHEY, CDR2 SMNVEV (reference sequence). This CDR3 is CASTPGSGISPLHF. CDR3 in DNA: TGTGCCAGCACCCCGGGGTCGGGAATTTCACCCCTCCACTTT.

The J gene is TRBJ1-2, the V gene TRBV2; 8 bases match TRBD1. The CDR3 length is 15 residues. Germline loops: CDR1 SNHLY, CDR2 FYNNEI. V lost 7 bases, J lost 0 bases, and 7 bases stayed unmatched. Here the CDR3 reads CASTELRGPNYGYTF. Here the CDR3 DNA reads TGTGCCAGCACCGAACTCAGGGGGCCTAACTATGGCTACACCTTC.

The rearrangement links TRBV4-1 to TRBJ2-5; D gene ambiguous. Germline CDR1 and CDR2: MGHRA and YSYEKL. This CDR3 has 14 amino acids. Trimming took 1 base from V and 1 from J, leaving 7 bases between them. The CDR3 DNA is TGCGCCAGCAGCCAAGGGCCAATCCAAGAGACCCAGTACTTC. The encoded protein is CASSQGPIQETQYF.

The rearrangement links TRBV30 to TRBJ2-7; D ambiguous. Trimming left V 1 base short and J 6 bases short, with 10 bases between. Germline assignment: CDR1 GTSNPN and CDR2 SVGIG (reference sequence). The CDR3 is 12 amino acids. DNA of the CDR3: TGTGCCTGGAGTGAACAGCCTGGCGAGCAGTACTTC. Its translation is CAWSEQPGEQYF.

This clone was seen a handful of times. This chain joins TRBV25-1 and TRBJ2-5; possibly TRBD2 for D (5 bases). There are 16 residues in the CDR3. V shed 2 bases and J shed 0 bases, with 13 bases lying between them. Germline CDR1 is MGHDK and CDR2 is SYGVNS. The CDR3 sequence is CASSEGSSLYQETQYF. The CDR3 coding sequence is TGTGCCAGCAGTGAAGGATCTAGCCTTTACCAAGAGACCCAGTACTTC.

The V and J genes are TRBV4-3 and TRBJ1-5; 8 positions agree with TRBD1. The CDR3 runs 15 residues. V shed 2 bases and J 6 bases; nucleotides not matched to a gene: 6. The germline CDR1 and CDR2 sequences are LGHNA and YSLEER. CDR3 sequence: CASSQLTGEGQPQHF. In nucleotides, the CDR3 is TGCGCCAGCAGCCAATTGACAGGGGAAGGTCAGCCCCAGCATTTT.

V is TRBV5-6 and J is TRBJ2-4; perhaps TRBD2 as D (5 bases). The length of the CDR3 is 12 residues. Germline CDR1 reads SGHDT; CDR2 reads YYEEEE. Trimming left V 4 bases short and J 8 bases short, with 10 bases between. In nucleotides, the CDR3 is TGTGCCAGCAGCCGGGGTGGGGACATTCAGTACTTC. Residues: CASSRGGDIQYF.

The chain has TRBV19 and TRBJ2-3; possibly TRBD2 for D (6 bases). The CDR3 contains 16 residues. Germline V gene lookup returns CDR1 LNHDA and CDR2 SQIVND (reference sequence). V lost 1 base and J lost 2, with 13 bases in between. CDR3 amino acids: CASSIARGKLTDTQYF. Written as DNA, the CDR3 is TGTGCCAGTAGTATAGCGCGGGGAAAACTCACAGATACGCAGTATTTT.

The chain combines TRBV30 with TRBJ2-7, with 7 bases fitting TRBD2. Per the germline V gene, CDR1 is GTSNPN and CDR2 is SVGIG (reference sequence). This CDR3 comprises 14 residues. V gave up 3 bases and J gave up 7 bases; unmatched junction bases: 12. The CDR3 DNA reads TGTGCCTGGAGAATCATGGCGGGAGATAGTGAGCAGTACTTC. It is translated as CAWRIMAGDSEQYF.

The chain has TRBV5-1 and TRBJ1-1; TRBD1 aligns across 9 bases. The CDR3 is made up of 14 amino acids. V lost 4 bases to trimming and J lost 6 bases; unmatched junction nucleotides: 7. Germline V gives CDR1 SGHRS, CDR2 YFSETQ. This CDR3 reads CASSGGQGGAEAFF. The CDR3 DNA follows: TGCGCCAGCAGCGGGGGACAGGGTGGGGCTGAAGCTTTCTTT. The full variable domain, completed using reference TRBV5-1 and TRBJ1-1, is KAGVTQTPRYLIKTRGQQVTLSCSPISGHRSVSWYQQTPGQGLQFLFEYFSETQRNKGNFPGRFSGRQFSNSRSEMNVSTLELGDSALYLCASSGGQGGAEAFFGQGTRLTVV.

This clone has a single count. The chain links TRBV5-6 to TRBJ1-2, with TRBD1 as a possible D gene (6 bases). From germline, CDR1 is SGHDT and CDR2 YYEEEE. The CDR3 is made up of 13 amino acids. V dropped 5 bases and J dropped 4 bases, with 12 bases sitting between them. The CDR3: CASSPETGYGYTF. The CDR3 DNA reads as TGTGCCAGCAGTCCAGAGACAGGCTATGGCTACACCTTC.

This chain links TRBV2 with TRBJ1-4; TRBD1 agrees at 8 bases. The CDR3 contains 12 residues. The V and J ends lost 6 bases and 12 bases, in that order; junction bases with no gene match: 6. The germline gives CDR1 SNHLY, CDR2 FYNNEI. This CDR3 reads CASSWGQAELFF. The CDR3 DNA reads TGTGCCAGCAGCTGGGGACAGGCGGAACTGTTTTTT.